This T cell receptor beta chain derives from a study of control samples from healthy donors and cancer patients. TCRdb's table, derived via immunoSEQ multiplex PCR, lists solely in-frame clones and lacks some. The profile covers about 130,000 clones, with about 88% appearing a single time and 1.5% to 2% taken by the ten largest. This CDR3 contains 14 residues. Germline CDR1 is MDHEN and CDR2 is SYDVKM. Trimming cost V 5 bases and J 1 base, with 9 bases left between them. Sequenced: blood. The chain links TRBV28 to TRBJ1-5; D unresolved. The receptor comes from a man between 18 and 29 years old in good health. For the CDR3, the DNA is TGTGCCAGCAGTCCGAGGGAGAGCAATCAGCCCCAGCATTTT. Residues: CASSPRESNQPQHF.